This section outlines one TCR beta chain sequence together with its context. The sample is drawn from a study of blood T cell repertoires in COVID-19. Overall study context: Acute and convalescent COVID-19 samples came from the United States, Italy and Spain. T cells, B-cell-depleted T cells, or PBMCs provided the cDNA or gDNA that served as material.

From germline, CDR1 is SGHVS and CDR2 FQNEAQ. V trimming: 0 bases; J trimming: 4 bases; junction bases outside the gene matches: 6. The CDR3 is 15 amino acids. Under the authors' procedure: How many nucleated cells were present was estimated from reference gene primer amplification. Only in-frame clones appear in the TCRdb table, and some are missing; sequencing was by immunoSEQ multiplex PCR. V, J and clone size are taken as reported in that table, and D and trimming were inferred from the DNA itself. This sample has over 120,000 clones, with over 75% found just once. The sequence came from a human donor in a cohort sampled during active COVID-19. The sequenced sample consisted of peripheral blood. The rearrangement uses TRBV7-8 and TRBJ2-7; 7 bases are a match to TRBD1. In DNA form, the CDR3 reads TGTGCCAGCAGCTTAGCGGGACAGTCGGGTTACGAGCAGTACTTC. Its translation: CASSLAGQSGYEQYF.